This T cell receptor beta chain was documented in a study of post-analysis software for immune sequencing data. Overall study: As for disease course, relapsing-remitting, secondary progressive and progressive-relapsing multiple sclerosis were all included.

Unique molecular identifiers were built into the TCR beta cDNA libraries. MiXCR, applied by TCRdb to the PCR reads, yields one record per CDR3 protein. The table has 700,000 to 800,000 distinct CDR3 sequences, roughly 27% seen once. Sequences were obtained from blood. This sequence was found in a girl aged 10-17 years with multiple sclerosis.

The CDR3 is CSASRGVSGYTF. The CDR3, as DNA: TGCAGTGCTAGTAGAGGGGTTTCTGGCTACACCTTC. The chain is built from TRBV20-1 and TRBJ1-2; D might be TRBD1 (5 bases). Trimming removed 3 bases at V and 7 bases at J, with 12 bases between. This CDR3 comprises 12 residues. Germline-derived CDR1 and CDR2 are DFQATT and SNEGSKA (reference sequence).